What follows describes a single T cell receptor beta chain. The authors' processing: Reference gene primer amplification gave estimated nucleated cell counts. Sequenced by immunoSEQ multiplex PCR; TCRdb stores in-frame clones only, minus some. Clone size and V and J calls were adopted from that table, with D and trimming inferred from the DNA. The table lists 180,000 or so clones, about 78% of them singletons, with roughly 8.8% in the top ten. The data belong to a study of blood T cell repertoires in COVID-19. Background on the study: Acute and convalescent COVID-19 specimens originated in the United States, Italy and Spain. PBMCs, B-cell-depleted T cells, or T cells were the source of the cDNA or gDNA that made up the material.

The specimen sequenced was peripheral blood. The source is a woman in her 50s with active or convalescent COVID-19.

The CDR3 here is CASRDPGQVNTEAFF. In nucleotides, the CDR3 is TGTGCCAGCAGGGACCCCGGACAGGTTAACACTGAAGCTTTCTTT. The rearrangement joins TRBV2 to TRBJ1-1; 7 bases agree with TRBD1. V gave up 6 bases and J gave up 2 bases; unmatched junction bases: 9. The CDR3 spans 15 residues. Germline CDR1 SNHLY, CDR2 FYNNEI.